The present T cell receptor beta chain was sequenced within a study of human T cells and chemical hapten exposure. Time point described: patch test 1, 2 weeks after DPC sensitization. The treatment: therapeutic diphenylcyclopropenone sensitization with weekly scalp DPC. TCRdb re-analysed the RACE reads in MiXCR, keeping a single row per CDR3 protein. Seen here are roughly 200,000 distinct CDR3 sequences, approximately 20% observed once, and the top ten hold 6.7%. Source: whole blood, taken in connection with sensitization to the hapten diphenylcyclopropenone (DPC). The TCR sequence derives from a woman aged 45-65 years with alopecia areata. Some clones in this sample may be carry-over from other donors' samples.

CDR3 region: CATSIRRYNEQFF. The CDR3 DNA reads TGTGCCACCAGCATCCGGCGGTACAATGAGCAGTTCTTC. The chain employs TRBV15 and TRBJ2-1; D ambiguous. The CDR3 has 13 residues. V was shortened by 4 bases and J by 4 bases, with 8 bases between the two germline ends. Per germline, CDR1 LNHNV and CDR2 YYDKDF (reference sequence).